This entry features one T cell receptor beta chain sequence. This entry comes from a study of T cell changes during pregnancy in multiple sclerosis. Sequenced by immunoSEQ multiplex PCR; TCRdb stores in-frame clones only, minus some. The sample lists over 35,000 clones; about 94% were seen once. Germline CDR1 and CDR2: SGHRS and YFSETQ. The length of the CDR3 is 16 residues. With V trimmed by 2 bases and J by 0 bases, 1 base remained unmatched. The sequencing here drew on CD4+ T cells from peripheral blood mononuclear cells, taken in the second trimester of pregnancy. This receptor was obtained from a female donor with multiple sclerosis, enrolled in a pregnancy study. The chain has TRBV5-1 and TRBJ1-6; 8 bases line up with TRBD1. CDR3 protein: CASSFTGGSYNSPLHF. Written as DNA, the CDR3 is TGCGCCAGCAGCTTCACAGGGGGCTCCTATAATTCACCCCTCCACTTT.